Sequencing of this T cell receptor beta chain was carried out in a study of cytomegalovirus exposure and HLA in healthy donors. Points from the study as a whole: In vitro testing confirmed a few CMV-associated chains as specific for CMV antigens. In a later analysis, TCR association rates varied by HLA locus: DRB1 most, HLA-C fewest. Across donors, presence/absence analyses took sequencing depth to be roughly uniform.

As regards this clone: Its antigen is not identified.

The germline V gene has CDR1 LNHDA and CDR2 SQIVND (reference sequence). The V and J ends lost 5 bases and 7 bases, in that order; junction bases with no gene match: 7. The CDR3 extends over 14 amino acids. Use of 60 Vbeta and 13 Jbeta primers characterized the PCR. The repertoire was sequenced with immunoSEQ multiplex PCR; TCRdb's copy has only in-frame clones and lacks some. The sample has 95,000 to 150,000 clones. Sequencing was carried out using PBMCs. The clonotype was recovered from a man younger than 35 in good health and CMV-seronegative. This sequence joins TRBV19 and TRBJ2-2; 7 bases match TRBD2. The CDR3 nucleotides read TGTGCCAGTAGTCCGGGACTACTAGACGGGGAGCTGTTTTTT. Translated, it gives CASSPGLLDGELFF.